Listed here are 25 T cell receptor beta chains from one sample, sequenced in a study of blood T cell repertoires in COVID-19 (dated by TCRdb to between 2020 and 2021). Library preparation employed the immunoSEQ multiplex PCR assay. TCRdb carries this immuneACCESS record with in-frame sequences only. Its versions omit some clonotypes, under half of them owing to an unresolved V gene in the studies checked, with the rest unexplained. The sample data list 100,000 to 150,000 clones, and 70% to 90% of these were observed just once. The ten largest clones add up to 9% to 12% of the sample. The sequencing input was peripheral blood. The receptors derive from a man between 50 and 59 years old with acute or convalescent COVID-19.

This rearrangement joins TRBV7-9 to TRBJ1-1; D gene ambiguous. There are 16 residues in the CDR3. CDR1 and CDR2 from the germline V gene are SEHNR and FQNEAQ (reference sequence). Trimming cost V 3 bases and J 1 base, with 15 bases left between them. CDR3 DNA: TGTGCCAGCAGCTTCAATGCGGGGAATCGGAACACTGAAGCTTTCTTT. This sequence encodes CASSFNAGNRNTEAFF.

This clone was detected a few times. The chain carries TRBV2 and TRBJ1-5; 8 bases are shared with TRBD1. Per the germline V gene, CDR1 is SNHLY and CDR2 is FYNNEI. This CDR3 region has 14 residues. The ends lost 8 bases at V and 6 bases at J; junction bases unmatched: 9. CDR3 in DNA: TGTGCCAGCTTGGACAGGGAAGGAGGTCAGCCCCAGCATTTT. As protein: CASLDREGGQPQHF.

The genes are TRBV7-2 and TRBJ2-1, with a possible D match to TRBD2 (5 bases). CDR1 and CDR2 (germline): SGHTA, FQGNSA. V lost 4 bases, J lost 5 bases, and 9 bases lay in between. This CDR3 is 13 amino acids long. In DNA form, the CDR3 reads TGTGCCAGCAGCTACGGACTGAACAATGAGCAGTTCTTC. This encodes CASSYGLNNEQFF.

This chain's CDR3 is CASSLTGYTEAFF. For the CDR3, the DNA is TGTGCCAGCAGTCTAACAGGATACACTGAAGCTTTCTTT. This chain connects TRBV12-3 or TRBV12-4 to TRBJ1-1; a possible D gene is TRBD1 (5 bases). This CDR3 has 13 amino acids. Trimming removed 5 bases from V and 3 bases from J, with 10 bases in between.

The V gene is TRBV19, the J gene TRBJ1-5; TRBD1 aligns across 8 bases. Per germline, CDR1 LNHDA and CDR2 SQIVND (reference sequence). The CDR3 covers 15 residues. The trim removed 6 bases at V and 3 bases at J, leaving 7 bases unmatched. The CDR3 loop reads CASSWTGPSNQPQHF. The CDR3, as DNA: TGTGCCAGTAGCTGGACAGGGCCCTCCAATCAGCCCCAGCATTTT.

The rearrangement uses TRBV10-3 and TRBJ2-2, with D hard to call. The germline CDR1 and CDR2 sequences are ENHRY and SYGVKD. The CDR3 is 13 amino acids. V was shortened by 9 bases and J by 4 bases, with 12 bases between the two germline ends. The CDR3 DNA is TGTGCCATGCAGGCCGGAAGCACCGGGGAGCTGTTTTTT. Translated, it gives CAMQAGSTGELFF.

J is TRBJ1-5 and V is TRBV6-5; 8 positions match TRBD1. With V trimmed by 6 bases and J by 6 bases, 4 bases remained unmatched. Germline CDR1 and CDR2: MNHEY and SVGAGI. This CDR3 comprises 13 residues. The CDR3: CASSPDRGQPQHF. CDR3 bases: TGTGCCAGCAGCCCCGACAGGGGTCAGCCCCAGCATTTT.

The CDR3 here is CASSRRGQRGNTEAFF. As DNA, the CDR3 is TGTGCCAGCAGCCGTAGAGGACAGCGAGGGAACACTGAAGCTTTCTTT. This chain links TRBV11-2 with TRBJ1-1, with TRBD1 as a possible D gene (6 bases). The CDR3 is 16 residues long. Germline-derived CDR1 and CDR2 are SGHAT and FQNNGV. Between the trimmed V and J ends, which lost 5 bases and 1 base, there was a span of 17 bases. Looking up the rest from reference TRBV11-2 and TRBJ1-1 gives the full variable domain: EAGVAQSPRYKIIEKRQSVAFWCNPISGHATLYWYQQILGQGPKLLIQFQNNGVVDDSQLPKDRFSAERLKGVDSTLKIQPAKLEDSAVYLCASSRRGQRGNTEAFFGQGTRLTVV.

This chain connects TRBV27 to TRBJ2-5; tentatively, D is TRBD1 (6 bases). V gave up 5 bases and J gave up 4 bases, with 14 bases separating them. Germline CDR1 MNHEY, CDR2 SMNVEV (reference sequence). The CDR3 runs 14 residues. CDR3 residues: CASSAQGFPETQYF. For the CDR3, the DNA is TGTGCCAGCAGTGCACAGGGTTTTCCAGAGACCCAGTACTTC.

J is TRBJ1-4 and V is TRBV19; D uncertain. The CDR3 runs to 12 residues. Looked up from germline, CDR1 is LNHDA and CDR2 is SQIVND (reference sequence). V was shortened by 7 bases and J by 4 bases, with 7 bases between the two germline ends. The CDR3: CASNPGNEKLFF. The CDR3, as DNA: TGTGCCAGTAATCCGGGTAATGAAAAACTGTTTTTT.

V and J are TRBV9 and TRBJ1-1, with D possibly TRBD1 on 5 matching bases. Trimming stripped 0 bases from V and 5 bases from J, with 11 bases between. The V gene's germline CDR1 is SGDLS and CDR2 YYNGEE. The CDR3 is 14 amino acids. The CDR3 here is CASSVASRTTEAFF. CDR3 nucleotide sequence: TGTGCCAGCAGCGTAGCTTCGAGGACAACTGAAGCTTTCTTT.

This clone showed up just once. The CDR3 region has the DNA TGTGCCAGCAGTTACCCCGGGGAAGCTTTCTTT. It is translated as CASSYPGEAFF. J is TRBJ1-1 and V is TRBV6-6; no definite D call. The CDR3 is made up of 11 amino acids. The V gene's germline CDR1 is MNHNY and CDR2 SVGAGI (reference sequence). V lost 2 bases and J lost 8, with 6 bases in between.

For the CDR3, the DNA is TGCGCCAGCAGCTTGGCGGGCGGGAGGGCCACGAAGACGCAGTATTTT. Its protein product is CASSLAGGRATKTQYF. This rearrangement joins TRBV5-1 to TRBJ2-3, with 9 bases fitting TRBD2. The length of the CDR3 is 16 residues. Losses at the gene ends were 0 bases for V and 9 bases for J; bases not matched to a gene: 11. Germline V gene data show CDR1 as SGHRS and CDR2 as YFSETQ.

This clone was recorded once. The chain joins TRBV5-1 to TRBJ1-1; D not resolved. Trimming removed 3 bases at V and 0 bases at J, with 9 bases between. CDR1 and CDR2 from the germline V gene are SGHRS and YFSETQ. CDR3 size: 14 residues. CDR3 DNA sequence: TGCGCCAGCAGCTCTACGACTTTGAACACTGAAGCTTTCTTT. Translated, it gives CASSSTTLNTEAFF.

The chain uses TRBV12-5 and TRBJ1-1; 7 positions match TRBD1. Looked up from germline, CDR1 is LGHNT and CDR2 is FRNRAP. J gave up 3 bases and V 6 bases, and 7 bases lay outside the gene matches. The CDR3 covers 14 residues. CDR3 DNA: TGTGCTAGTGGGGACAGGCTCAGGGACACTGAAGCTTTCTTT. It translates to CASGDRLRDTEAFF.

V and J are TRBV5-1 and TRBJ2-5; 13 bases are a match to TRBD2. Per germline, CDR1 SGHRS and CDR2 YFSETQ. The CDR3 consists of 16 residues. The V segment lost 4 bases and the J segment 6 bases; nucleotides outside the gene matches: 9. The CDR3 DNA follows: TGCGCCAGCAGCCCAACTAGCGGGAGGGCCTGGAAGACCCAGTACTTC. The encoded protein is CASSPTSGRAWKTQYF.

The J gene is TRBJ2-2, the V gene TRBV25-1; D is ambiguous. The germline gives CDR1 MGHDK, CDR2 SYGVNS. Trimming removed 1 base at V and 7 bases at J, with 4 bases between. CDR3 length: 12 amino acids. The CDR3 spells CASSESFGELFF. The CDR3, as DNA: TGTGCCAGCAGTGAATCATTCGGGGAGCTGTTTTTT.

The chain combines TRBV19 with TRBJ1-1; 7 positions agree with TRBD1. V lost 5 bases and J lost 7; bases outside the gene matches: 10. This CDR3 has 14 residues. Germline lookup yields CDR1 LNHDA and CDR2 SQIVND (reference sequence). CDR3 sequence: CASSEYMTGSEAFF. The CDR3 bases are TGTGCCAGTAGTGAATATATGACAGGGAGTGAAGCTTTCTTT.

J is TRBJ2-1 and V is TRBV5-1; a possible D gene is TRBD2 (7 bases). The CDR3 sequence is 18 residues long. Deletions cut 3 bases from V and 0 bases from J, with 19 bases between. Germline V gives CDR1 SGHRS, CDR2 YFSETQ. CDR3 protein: CASSSWRGGPSSYNEQFF. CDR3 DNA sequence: TGCGCCAGCAGCTCCTGGAGGGGGGGCCCTAGCTCCTACAATGAGCAGTTCTTC.

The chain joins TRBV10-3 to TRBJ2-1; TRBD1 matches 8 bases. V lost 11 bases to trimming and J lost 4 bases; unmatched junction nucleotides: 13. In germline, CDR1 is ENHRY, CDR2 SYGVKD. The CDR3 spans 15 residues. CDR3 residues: CASKRAGGFYNEQFF. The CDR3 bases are TGTGCCTCCAAACGGGCAGGGGGCTTTTACAATGAGCAGTTCTTC.

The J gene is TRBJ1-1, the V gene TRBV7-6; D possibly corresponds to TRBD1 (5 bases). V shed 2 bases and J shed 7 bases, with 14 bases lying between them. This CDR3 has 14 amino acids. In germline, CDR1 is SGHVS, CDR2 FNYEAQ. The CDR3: CASSLTQKGVEAFF. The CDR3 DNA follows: TGTGCCAGCAGCTTAACGCAGAAAGGGGTTGAAGCTTTCTTT.

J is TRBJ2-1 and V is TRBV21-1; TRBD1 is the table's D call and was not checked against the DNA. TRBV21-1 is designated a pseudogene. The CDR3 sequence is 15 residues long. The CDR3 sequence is CASSLTGVSYNEQFF. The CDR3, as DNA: TGTGCCAGCAGCTTGACAGGGGTCTCCTACAATGAGCAGTTCTTC.

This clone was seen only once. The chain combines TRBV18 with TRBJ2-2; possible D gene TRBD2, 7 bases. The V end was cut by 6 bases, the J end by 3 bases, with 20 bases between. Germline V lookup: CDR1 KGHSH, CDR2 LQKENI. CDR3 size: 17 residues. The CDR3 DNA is TGTGCCAGCTCCCGATGGGGGGGCTCATTCGACACCGGGGAGCTGTTTTTT. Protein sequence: CASSRWGGSFDTGELFF.

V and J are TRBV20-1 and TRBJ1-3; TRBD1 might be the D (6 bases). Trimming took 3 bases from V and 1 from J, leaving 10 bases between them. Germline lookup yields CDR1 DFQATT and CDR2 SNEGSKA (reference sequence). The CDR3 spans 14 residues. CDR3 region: CSASGGRSGNTIYF. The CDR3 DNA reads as TGCAGTGCTAGTGGGGGCAGGTCTGGAAACACCATATATTTT.

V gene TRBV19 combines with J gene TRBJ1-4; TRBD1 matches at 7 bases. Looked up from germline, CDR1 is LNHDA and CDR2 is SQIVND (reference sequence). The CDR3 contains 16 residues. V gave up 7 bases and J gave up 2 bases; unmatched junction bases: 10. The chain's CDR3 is CASTLFARGTNEKLFF. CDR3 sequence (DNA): TGTGCCAGTACCCTCTTCGCCAGGGGGACTAATGAAAAACTGTTTTTT.